This T cell receptor beta chain is from a study of identical twins. This clonotype has more than one count but fewer than ten. V was pared by 5 bases and J by 8 bases, with 13 bases between. CDR1 SGHVS and CDR2 FQNEAQ come from the germline V gene. The CDR3 loop spans 13 amino acids. TCRdb re-derived calls from the 5' RACE reads in MiXCR, one entry per CDR3 protein. Of about 790,000 distinct CDR3 sequences listed, over 15% were seen once; the top ten hold approximately 14%. The data were also submitted as part of a second study, on T cells expressing NK-cell markers.

This receptor was identified in a woman aged 18-29 years in good health. This rearrangement joins TRBV7-8 to TRBJ2-1; unclear D gene. Sequenced sample: PBMCs. CDR3 nucleotides: TGTGCCAGCAGCCCTAGATCGGTCGATGAGCAGTTCTTC. Its protein is CASSPRSVDEQFF.